Below, 11 T cell receptor beta chains from the same sample are listed, as sequenced in a study of T cells in Graves' hyperthyroidism and ophthalmopathy (dated by TCRdb to between 2018 and 2020). Library preparation used multiplex PCR. Reads for this sample came from an Illumina HiSeq 2000. The TCR beta CDR3 regions were amplified from RNA transcripts. A first-round RT-PCR of the TCR CDR3 used the HTBI primer set with the Qiagen OneStep RT-PCR kit. In-frame beta chains were kept once TCRdb had trimmed the public reads at Q25 with fastp and called clones with MiXCR. Each CDR3 protein gets just one entry, which takes the most common genes and DNA from the rows behind it. The sample profile shows 450,000 to 600,000 distinct CDR3 sequences; approximately 15% of them were found once. Around 14% of the sample is held by the ten biggest clonotypes. Specimen: blood. The receptors shown here come from a woman aged 40 to 50 with Graves' hyperthyroidism.

This clonotype was picked up many times. V and J are TRBV6-1 and TRBJ1-1; D might be TRBD1 (5 bases). The CDR3 spans 14 residues. The germline V gene has CDR1 MNHNS and CDR2 SASEGT. Trimming pared 5 bases from V and 0 bases from J, leaving 10 bases between. CDR3 DNA: TGTGCCAGCAGTTCCCAGGGCATGAACACTGAAGCTTTCTTT. The encoded protein is CASSSQGMNTEAFF.

This clonotype was seen many times. The chain uses TRBV30 and TRBJ2-2; 7 bases are a match to TRBD2. V gave up 0 bases and J gave up 7 bases; unmatched junction bases: 8. Per germline, CDR1 GTSNPN and CDR2 SVGIG (reference sequence). The CDR3 consists of 15 residues. The DNA for the CDR3 is TGTGCCTGGAGTGTGAGGGCTAGCGGTCACGGGGAGCTGTTTTTT. Translation: CAWSVRASGHGELFF. Using reference TRBV30 and TRBJ2-2 for the parts outside the CDR3, the full variable domain is SQTIHQWPATLVQPVGSPLSLECTVEGTSNPNLYWYRQAAGRGLQLLFYSVGIGQISSEVPQNLSASRPQDRQFILSSKKLLLSDSGFYLCAWSVRASGHGELFFGEGSRLTVL.

This clonotype was seen at least ten times. The chain is built from TRBV29-1 and TRBJ2-7; TRBD1 matches at 10 bases. This CDR3 has 13 amino acids. V was clipped by 3 bases and J by 4 bases; unmatched bases: 3. CDR1 and CDR2 (germline): SQVTM, ANQGSEA. This chain's CDR3 is CSVDGDRGYEQYF. In DNA, the CDR3 is TGCAGCGTTGATGGGGACAGGGGATACGAGCAGTACTTC.

The chain has TRBV25-1 and TRBJ2-3, with no clear D. This CDR3 has 16 amino acids. With 1 base removed from V and 4 bases from J, the gap between germline ends came to 15 bases. The germline V gene encodes CDR1 MGHDK and CDR2 SYGVNS. CDR3 sequence: CASSELGAPSSDTQYF. The CDR3 DNA reads TGTGCCAGCAGTGAATTAGGTGCCCCTTCGTCAGATACGCAGTATTTT.

This chain links TRBV5-1 with TRBJ2-3; 7 bases are shared with TRBD2. This CDR3 spans 15 amino acids. The germline V gene encodes CDR1 SGHRS and CDR2 YFSETQ. V lost 3 bases, J lost 3 bases, and 7 bases stayed unmatched. The CDR3 reads CASSSLARGTDTQYF. The CDR3 coding sequence is TGCGCCAGCAGCTCACTAGCGAGAGGGACAGATACGCAGTATTTT.

This clonotype was observed a few times. The rearrangement links TRBV27 to TRBJ1-5, with D perhaps matching TRBD1 (5 bases). Germline CDR1 and CDR2: MNHEY and SMNVEV (reference sequence). Trimming cost V 5 bases and J 4 bases, with 21 bases left between them. This CDR3 spans 17 amino acids. CDR3 sequence reads: CASSPRQLGGGNQPQHF. The CDR3 coding sequence is TGTGCCAGCAGTCCCCGACAATTGGGCGGGGGGAATCAGCCCCAGCATTTT.

This clonotype was found a few times. This chain joins TRBV5-1 and TRBJ2-1; 8 nucleotides agree with TRBD1. V was pared by 3 bases and J by 7 bases, with 12 bases of the junction left unmatched. This CDR3 has 16 residues. Germline-derived CDR1 and CDR2 are SGHRS and YFSETQ. CDR3 residues: CASSSGSQGAGNEQFF. CDR3 coding DNA: TGCGCCAGCAGCTCCGGTTCGCAGGGGGCTGGTAATGAGCAGTTCTTC.

Only a few counts were recorded for this clonotype. This sequence joins TRBV10-3 and TRBJ1-1; D ambiguous. V was pared by 3 bases and J by 1 base, with 6 bases between. The CDR3 is made up of 13 amino acids. Germline V lookup: CDR1 ENHRY, CDR2 SYGVKD. CDR3 amino acids: CAISDGANTEAFF. The CDR3 DNA is TGTGCCATCAGTGATGGTGCGAACACTGAAGCTTTCTTT.

In this sample, this clonotype turned up many times. CDR3 sequence: CASRTGPGSPLHF. In nucleotides, the CDR3 is TGTGCCAGCAGGACGGGACCGGGATCACCCCTCCACTTT. The chain recombines TRBV28 with TRBJ1-6, with D maybe TRBD1 (5 bases). V was trimmed by 6 bases and J by 10 bases, leaving 13 bases between them. Per germline, CDR1 MDHEN and CDR2 SYDVKM. The CDR3 totals 13 residues.

This clonotype was detected ten times or more. The J gene is TRBJ2-7, the V gene TRBV20-1, with D hard to call. Germline V gives CDR1 DFQATT, CDR2 SNEGSKA (reference sequence). The ends were cut back, 0 bases at V and 6 bases at J, with 18 bases in the middle. This CDR3 comprises 15 residues. The CDR3 DNA reads TGCAGTGCTAGAGATGGGTTAGCCTTCGCTCTCGAGCAGTACTTC. Amino acids: CSARDGLAFALEQYF.

This clonotype was counted only a few times. The chain has TRBV5-1 and TRBJ1-3; D is undetermined. Germline V gives CDR1 SGHRS, CDR2 YFSETQ. This CDR3 comprises 17 residues. Trimming took off 1 base at V and 0 bases at J, with 14 bases between the two ends. In DNA form, the CDR3 reads TGCGCCAGCAGCTTGTTACCGTCATCGAGCTCTGGAAACACCATATATTTT. Translated, it gives CASSLLPSSSSGNTIYF.